Each of the 21 T cell receptor beta chains below was sequenced from the same sample in a study of CD8+ T cells in alopecia areata. Treatment described: oral pan-JAK inhibitor, 5-10 mg twice daily. cDNA reverse transcribed from extracted RNA served as the sequencing template. Sequenced by immunoSEQ multiplex PCR; TCRdb stores in-frame clones only, minus some. The repertoire holds 40,000 to 50,000 clones, with around three fifths as singletons. Sequences were derived from CD8+ T cells sorted from blood, sampled at week 4, from a patient treated with tofacitinib. The receptors derive from a human donor with alopecia areata.

The chain carries TRBV2 and TRBJ2-4; D unresolved. V was clipped by 1 base and J by 8 bases, with 12 bases between them. CDR3 size: 14 residues. Germline V gene data show CDR1 as SNHLY and CDR2 as FYNNEI. This chain's CDR3 is CASSEGVGIDIQYF. CDR3 nucleotides: TGTGCCAGCAGTGAAGGTGTAGGGATTGACATTCAGTACTTC. The whole variable domain, remainder taken from reference TRBV2 and TRBJ2-4, is EPEVTQTPSHQVTQMGQEVILRCVPISNHLYFYWYRQILGQKVEFLVSFYNNEISEKSEIFDDQFSVERPDGSNFTLKIRSTKLEDSAMYFCASSEGVGIDIQYFGAGTRLSVL.

The genes are TRBV29-1 and TRBJ1-2; tentative D call: TRBD1 (5 bases). Trimming stripped 7 bases from V and 2 bases from J, with 11 bases between. This CDR3 is built from 12 residues. The germline CDR1 and CDR2 sequences are SQVTM and ANQGSEA. CDR3 amino acids: CSAPEGNYGYTF. The CDR3 coding sequence is TGCAGCGCGCCGGAGGGGAACTATGGCTACACCTTC.

This clone was detected a few times. The genes are TRBV29-1 and TRBJ1-2; tentatively, D is TRBD1 (5 bases). The CDR3 spans 13 residues. Germline V gives CDR1 SQVTM, CDR2 ANQGSEA. The V gene lost 6 bases and the J gene lost 2 bases, with 13 bases spanning the gap. The CDR3 nucleotides are TGCAGCGTCAGGGATACGGACAACTATGGCTACACCTTC. It encodes CSVRDTDNYGYTF.

The sample holds a few counts of this clone. The V call is TRBV29-1, the J call TRBJ2-1, with TRBD2 matching 8 bases. Germline lookup yields CDR1 SQVTM and CDR2 ANQGSEA. The CDR3 is 14 residues long. V lost 2 bases to trimming and J lost 5 bases; unmatched junction nucleotides: 5. This CDR3 is CSVERRGANNEQFF. For the CDR3, the DNA is TGCAGCGTTGAAAGGCGGGGGGCGAACAATGAGCAGTTCTTC.

This clone has more than one count but fewer than ten. The chain links TRBV11-2 to TRBJ1-1; D is unresolved. The V gene lost 10 bases and the J gene lost 0 bases, with 6 bases spanning the gap. This CDR3 spans 11 amino acids. In germline, CDR1 is SGHAT, CDR2 FQNNGV. In nucleotides, the CDR3 is TGTGCCACCACACTGAACACTGAAGCTTTCTTT. Its protein is CATTLNTEAFF.

CDR3 region: CAWSAGTAWNQPQHF. CDR3 nucleotide sequence: TGTGCCTGGAGCGCCGGGACAGCTTGGAATCAGCCCCAGCATTTT. The rearrangement joins TRBV30 to TRBJ1-5; 7 bases are a match to TRBD1. V shed 3 bases, J shed 4 bases, and the junction held 9 bases outside the gene matches. The CDR3 spans 15 residues. Germline V gives CDR1 GTSNPN, CDR2 SVGIG (reference sequence).

The V call is TRBV6-1, the J call TRBJ1-1, with TRBD1 as a possible D gene (6 bases). Per germline, CDR1 MNHNS and CDR2 SASEGT. The ends were cut back, 7 bases at V and 7 bases at J, with 13 bases in the middle. The CDR3 is 12 residues long. This CDR3 is CASNPTGIEAFF. The CDR3 nucleotides read TGTGCCAGCAACCCAACAGGGATTGAAGCTTTCTTT.

This clone was seen a handful of times. This chain links TRBV29-1 with TRBJ2-7, with 10 bases fitting TRBD1. Germline values: CDR1 SQVTM, CDR2 ANQGSEA. Unmatched junction bases numbered 15, after V lost 7 bases and J lost 3 bases. This CDR3 region has 16 residues. CDR3 coding DNA: TGCAGCGCCCAGCCGGAGGGTGGGACAGGGGACTACGAGCAGTACTTC. It specifies CSAQPEGGTGDYEQYF.

This clone turned up a few times. The chain combines TRBV30 with TRBJ2-2; D is unresolved. Germline V gene sequence: CDR1 GTSNPN, CDR2 SVGIG (reference sequence). The CDR3 sequence is 12 residues long. Trimming shortened V by 7 bases and J by 3 bases, and 9 bases separated the two germline ends. The CDR3 coding sequence is TGTGCCTCCACCATTGACACCGGGGAGCTGTTTTTT. Protein product: CASTIDTGELFF.

This chain joins TRBV5-1 and TRBJ1-4, with TRBD1 matching 8 bases. Germline V gene lookup returns CDR1 SGHRS and CDR2 YFSETQ. The CDR3 runs to 15 residues. J was trimmed by 8 bases and V by 3 bases; bases with no gene match: 9. In DNA form, the CDR3 reads TGCGCCAGCAGCTCCCAGGGGGCTCAAGAAGAAAAACTGTTTTTT. It encodes CASSSQGAQEEKLFF.

The chain couples TRBV29-1 to TRBJ2-7, with a tentative D call TRBD1 (6 bases). V was pared by 6 bases and J by 2 bases, with 14 bases between. The length of the CDR3 is 13 residues. Germline assignment: CDR1 SQVTM and CDR2 ANQGSEA. In DNA, the CDR3 is TGCAGCGTAGAAAAGGGGGACCCCTACGAGCAGTACTTC. Amino acid sequence: CSVEKGDPYEQYF.

The rearrangement links TRBV5-1 to TRBJ2-7; the D gene is possibly TRBD1 (5 bases). Germline CDR1 SGHRS, CDR2 YFSETQ. V was shortened by 0 bases and J by 2 bases, with 6 bases between the two germline ends. This CDR3 has 13 amino acids. The CDR3: CASSLGGTYEQYF. For the CDR3, the DNA is TGCGCCAGCAGCTTGGGGGGCACCTACGAGCAGTACTTC.

This sequence joins TRBV4-3 and TRBJ2-1; 8 bases match TRBD2. The CDR3 length is 15 residues. V lost 4 bases to trimming and J lost 6 bases; unmatched junction nucleotides: 8. CDR1 and CDR2 (germline): LGHNA, YSLEER. The CDR3 region has the DNA TGCGCCAGCAGCCCGGGACTAGTAGGTTTCAATGAGCAGTTCTTC. This sequence encodes CASSPGLVGFNEQFF.

The chain is built from TRBV29-1 and TRBJ1-5, with D perhaps TRBD1 (5 bases). CDR3 size: 13 residues. The V and J ends lost 2 bases and 6 bases respectively, with 11 bases between them. Germline-derived CDR1 and CDR2 are SQVTM and ANQGSEA. The CDR3 region is CSVESDSGQPQHF. In nucleotides, the CDR3 is TGCAGCGTTGAAAGTGACAGTGGTCAGCCCCAGCATTTT.

This clone was counted a few times. The J gene is TRBJ1-1, the V gene TRBV7-2, with 9 bases identical to TRBD1. Trimming removed 2 bases from V and 5 bases from J; junction bases left unmatched: 3. CDR3 length: 14 residues. From germline, CDR1 is SGHTA and CDR2 FQGNSA. CDR3 amino acids: CASSLWDRETEAFF. The CDR3 DNA reads as TGTGCCAGCAGCTTATGGGACAGGGAGACTGAAGCTTTCTTT.

The chain uses TRBV14 and TRBJ1-2, with 9 bases identical to TRBD1. V shed 5 bases and J 6 bases; nucleotides not matched to a gene: 10. Germline CDR1 reads SGHDN; CDR2 reads FVKESK. The CDR3 contains 15 residues. DNA of the CDR3: TGTGCCAGCAGCGAATTCCGGGACAGGGCTGATGGCTACACCTTC. Translated, it gives CASSEFRDRADGYTF.

This clone was seen only a few times. V is TRBV30 and J is TRBJ2-5; 9 bases agree with TRBD2. There are 14 residues in the CDR3. Germline CDR1 reads GTSNPN; CDR2 reads SVGIG (reference sequence). Trimming removed 1 base from V and 5 bases from J; junction bases left unmatched: 5. CDR3 residues: CAWSDWLAGETQYF. CDR3 DNA: TGTGCCTGGAGTGATTGGCTAGCGGGGGAGACCCAGTACTTC. The whole variable domain, remainder taken from reference TRBV30 and TRBJ2-5, is SQTIHQWPATLVQPVGSPLSLECTVEGTSNPNLYWYRQAAGRGLQLLFYSVGIGQISSEVPQNLSASRPQDRQFILSSKKLLLSDSGFYLCAWSDWLAGETQYFGPGTRLLVL.

The rearrangement uses TRBV4-3 and TRBJ2-4; D is possibly TRBD2 (5 bases). V was cut by 0 bases and J by 8 bases, with 14 bases left in between. The CDR3 runs 15 residues. Germline loops: CDR1 LGHNA, CDR2 YSLEER. This chain's CDR3 is CASSQDTSLGDIQYF. CDR3 bases: TGCGCCAGCAGCCAAGATACTAGTTTGGGAGACATTCAGTACTTC.

Only a few counts were recorded for this clone. This chain links TRBV29-1 with TRBJ2-3; a possible D gene is TRBD1 (6 bases). Looked up from germline, CDR1 is SQVTM and CDR2 is ANQGSEA. The CDR3 has 17 amino acids. V lost 6 bases and J lost 4, with 26 bases in between. The DNA for the CDR3 is TGCAGCGTCTCCGGGACACCAACCGGAACCGGCGCAGATACGCAGTATTTT. Protein: CSVSGTPTGTGADTQYF.

The V and J genes are TRBV30 and TRBJ1-2; D gene ambiguous. The CDR3 is made up of 11 amino acids. From germline, CDR1 is GTSNPN and CDR2 SVGIG (reference sequence). The V end was cut by 4 bases, the J end by 8 bases, with 11 bases between. In nucleotides, the CDR3 is TGTGCCTGGATTAACAGTTTCGGCTACACCTTC. Translating it yields CAWINSFGYTF.

The V and J genes are TRBV29-1 and TRBJ2-7; 8 bases agree with TRBD1. The V gene end was trimmed by 6 bases and the J gene end by 3 bases; junction bases not matched to a gene: 4. This CDR3 is 12 amino acids long. Per the germline V gene, CDR1 is SQVTM and CDR2 is ANQGSEA. The CDR3 is CSVRGQGYEQYF. In DNA form, the CDR3 reads TGCAGCGTCCGTGGACAGGGCTACGAGCAGTACTTC.